These 29 T cell receptor beta chains were all obtained from the same sample, sequenced in a study of shared clonotypes between healthy human individuals (dated by TCRdb to 2020 to 2021). The library was made by the immunoSEQ multiplex PCR assay. TCRdb obtained this table from immuneACCESS and retained in-frame rearrangements with V and J assigned. These tables miss some clones; where compared with another copy, unresolved V genes account for less than half of the shortfall, and the remainder is unexplained. This sample comprises roughly 2.2 million clones, around 93% of them detected only once. Together, the top ten hold approximately 0.39% of the sample. The sequenced sample consisted of naive CD4+ T cells from PBMCs. In light of the paper, this sample's cell subset or site label describes: CD45RA+ positively selected. These TCRs come from a man between 18 and 29 years old in good health. Some clones in this sample may be carry-over from other donors' samples.

This clone has a handful of counts. The V gene is TRBV5-6, the J gene TRBJ1-2; D remains unclear. The V gene's germline CDR1 is SGHDT and CDR2 YYEEEE. This CDR3 is 16 amino acids long. Trimming cost V 0 bases and J 3 bases, with 15 bases left between them. This chain's CDR3 is CASSLGRSPTDYGYTF. CDR3 nucleotide sequence: TGTGCCAGCAGCTTGGGCAGATCGCCGACTGACTATGGCTACACCTTC.

The chain is built from TRBV5-4 and TRBJ2-4; 7 bases agree with TRBD1. Germline assignment: CDR1 SGHNT and CDR2 YYREEE (reference sequence). This CDR3 is 13 amino acids long. V shed 4 bases and J 8 bases; nucleotides not matched to a gene: 6. The CDR3 DNA follows: TGTGCCAGCAGCACCCGACAGGGAGACATTCAGTACTTC. It translates to CASSTRQGDIQYF.

This chain connects TRBV2 to TRBJ1-5, with a possible D match to TRBD1 (6 bases). Germline CDR1 is SNHLY and CDR2 is FYNNEI. Trimming pared 2 bases from V and 5 bases from J, leaving 13 bases between. This CDR3 is built from 15 residues. The CDR3 DNA reads TGTGCCAGCAGTGAAAACCCACAGGGTTATCAGCCCCAGCATTTT. It specifies CASSENPQGYQPQHF.

This clone occurred once. V and J are TRBV6-6 and TRBJ2-7; TRBD2 matches at 8 bases. V was pared by 8 bases and J by 3 bases, with 9 bases of the junction left unmatched. This CDR3 has 14 amino acids. Per the germline V gene, CDR1 is MNHNY and CDR2 is SVGAGI (reference sequence). The CDR3 DNA is TGTGCCAGCGGAGCGGGAGATAAATACTACGAGCAGTACTTC. It translates to CASGAGDKYYEQYF.

V is TRBV9 and J is TRBJ2-5; 11 bases are a match to TRBD1. This CDR3 region has 14 residues. Trimming removed 3 bases from V and 5 bases from J; junction bases left unmatched: 3. The V gene's germline CDR1 is SGDLS and CDR2 YYNGEE. Here the CDR3 reads CASSGGQGAETQYF. The CDR3 DNA reads as TGTGCCAGCAGCGGAGGACAGGGGGCGGAGACCCAGTACTTC.

The CDR3 DNA reads as TGTGCCAGCATCGGTAGGACAGGGGTTGGCTACACCTTC. This sequence encodes CASIGRTGVGYTF. The chain is built from TRBV6-5 and TRBJ1-2, with 9 bases lining up with TRBD1. V shed 7 bases, J shed 7 bases, and the junction held 7 bases outside the gene matches. Germline V CDR1 and CDR2: MNHEY, SVGAGI. This CDR3 region has 13 residues.

V usage is TRBV2 and J usage is TRBJ2-5; 10 bases are shared with TRBD1. The V gene end was trimmed by 8 bases and the J gene end by 7 bases; junction bases not matched to a gene: 16. The CDR3 covers 16 residues. CDR1 and CDR2 (germline): SNHLY, FYNNEI. CDR3 coding DNA: TGTGCCAGCCGTAGGGAGACAGGGGGCGGGTTAGTGACCCAGTACTTC. Amino acids: CASRRETGGGLVTQYF. The variable domain in full, completed from reference TRBV2 and TRBJ2-5, reads EPEVTQTPSHQVTQMGQEVILRCVPISNHLYFYWYRQILGQKVEFLVSFYNNEISEKSEIFDDQFSVERPDGSNFTLKIRSTKLEDSAMYFCASRRETGGGLVTQYFGPGTRLLVL.

This rearrangement joins TRBV5-1 to TRBJ2-7; D is unclear. This CDR3 comprises 13 residues. Germline V lookup: CDR1 SGHRS, CDR2 YFSETQ. Trimming removed 2 bases from V and 6 bases from J, with 12 bases in between. The CDR3 spells CASSLIAPSEQYF. For the CDR3, the DNA is TGCGCCAGCAGCTTAATAGCTCCCAGCGAGCAGTACTTC.

The rearrangement uses TRBV19 and TRBJ2-3; 10 bases are a match to TRBD2. Looked up from germline, CDR1 is LNHDA and CDR2 is SQIVND (reference sequence). The length of the CDR3 is 18 residues. Losses at the gene ends were 6 bases for V and 2 bases for J; bases not matched to a gene: 14. The CDR3 reads CASSIPPASGRATDTQYF. Here the CDR3 DNA reads TGTGCCAGTAGCATCCCCCCAGCGAGCGGGAGGGCCACAGATACGCAGTATTTT.

Points on this clone: Other nucleotide sequences in the sample specify the same CDR3. The CDR3 reads CASSPLAGHNEQFF. CDR3 nucleotides: TGTGCCAGCTCACCCCTAGCGGGACACAATGAGCAGTTCTTC. This chain uses TRBV18 with TRBJ2-1; 9 nucleotides align to TRBD2. Germline-derived CDR1 and CDR2 are KGHSH and LQKENI. Trimming removed 3 bases from V and 5 bases from J; junction bases left unmatched: 2. The length of the CDR3 is 14 residues.

V gene TRBV9 combines with J gene TRBJ1-2; D is ambiguous. V lost 0 bases and J 2 bases, leaving 8 bases between the germline ends. The germline V gene has CDR1 SGDLS and CDR2 YYNGEE. The CDR3 length is 14 residues. CDR3 sequence (DNA): TGTGCCAGCAGCGTAGCGATCGGGAACTATGGCTACACCTTC. Translation: CASSVAIGNYGYTF. Full variable domain (rest looked up from reference TRBV9 and TRBJ1-2): DSGVTQTPKHLITATGQRVTLRCSPRSGDLSVYWYQQSLDQGLQFLIQYYNGEERAKGNILERFSAQQFPDLHSELNLSSLELGDSALYFCASSVAIGNYGYTFGSGTRLTVV.

This chain connects TRBV2 to TRBJ2-2, with 8 positions matching TRBD1. V lost 7 bases and J lost 2; bases outside the gene matches: 6. The CDR3 covers 15 residues. Germline assignment: CDR1 SNHLY and CDR2 FYNNEI. The CDR3 DNA is TGTGCCAGCAACCGACAGGGGCCAAACACCGGGGAGCTGTTTTTT. This sequence encodes CASNRQGPNTGELFF.

V is TRBV5-1 and J is TRBJ2-1, with 12 bases matching TRBD2. The germline CDR1 and CDR2 sequences are SGHRS and YFSETQ. The CDR3 contains 15 residues. V was pared by 1 base and J by 5 bases, with 1 base of the junction left unmatched. The CDR3: CASSLRLAGDNEQFF. The CDR3 nucleotides are TGCGCCAGCAGCTTGAGACTAGCGGGGGACAATGAGCAGTTCTTC.

The V and J genes are TRBV30 and TRBJ2-5; 10 positions match TRBD1. The germline CDR1 and CDR2 sequences are GTSNPN and SVGIG (reference sequence). V shed 7 bases, J shed 5 bases, and the junction held 10 bases outside the gene matches. The CDR3 sequence is 14 residues long. CDR3 in DNA: TGTGCCTACACCGACAGGGGGCGCGTGGAGACCCAGTACTTC. Its protein is CAYTDRGRVETQYF. Complete variable domain (other parts from reference TRBV30 and TRBJ2-5): SQTIHQWPATLVQPVGSPLSLECTVEGTSNPNLYWYRQAAGRGLQLLFYSVGIGQISSEVPQNLSASRPQDRQFILSSKKLLLSDSGFYLCAYTDRGRVETQYFGPGTRLLVL.

This clone was recorded only once. J is TRBJ1-5 and V is TRBV5-1; D gene uncertain. The V end was cut by 4 bases, the J end by 6 bases, with 11 bases between. The length of the CDR3 is 13 residues. The V gene's germline CDR1 is SGHRS and CDR2 YFSETQ. The CDR3 here is CASSKAIGQPQHF. DNA of the CDR3: TGCGCCAGCAGCAAAGCGATAGGTCAGCCCCAGCATTTT.

The rearrangement links TRBV4-1 to TRBJ1-4; D remains ambiguous. V lost 1 base to trimming and J lost 3 bases, with 12 bases between them. The CDR3 runs to 16 residues. Germline V gene data show CDR1 as MGHRA and CDR2 as YSYEKL. CDR3 bases: TGCGCCAGCAGCCAAGCTTTCGGAGGGTCTAATGAAAAACTGTTTTTT. Amino acid sequence: CASSQAFGGSNEKLFF.

The chain recombines TRBV10-3 with TRBJ2-5; D is undetermined. CDR3 length: 14 residues. Germline V gene data show CDR1 as ENHRY and CDR2 as SYGVKD. Trimming shortened V by 0 bases and J by 5 bases, and 10 bases separated the two germline ends. DNA of the CDR3: TGTGCCATCAGTGAGTCGTGGGCCAGTGAGACCCAGTACTTC. Residues: CAISESWASETQYF.

The chain couples TRBV6-1 to TRBJ1-5; possibly TRBD1 for D (5 bases). The CDR3 loop spans 14 amino acids. V was pared by 3 bases and J by 6 bases, with 12 bases between. CDR1 and CDR2 from the germline V gene are MNHNS and SASEGT. The CDR3 nucleotides read TGTGCCAGCAGTGAGAGCTGGGGCGGTCAGCCCCAGCATTTT. This codes for CASSESWGGQPQHF.

Comments on this clone: The sample has other DNA sequences that encode this CDR3 too. The genes are TRBV7-9 and TRBJ1-5, with unresolved D. Between the trimmed V and J ends, which lost 1 base and 7 bases, there was a span of 8 bases. The CDR3 sequence is 13 residues long. Germline values: CDR1 SEHNR, CDR2 FQNEAQ (reference sequence). In nucleotides, the CDR3 is TGTGCCAGCAGCTTAGTAGAGGGCCAGCCCCAGCATTTT. As protein: CASSLVEGQPQHF.

Turning to this clone: Sequence at one end of the junction differs from germline and may be a read error. The V and J genes are TRBV7-2 and TRBJ1-1; D is perhaps TRBD1 (5 bases). The germline V gene encodes CDR1 SGHTA and CDR2 FQGNSA. This CDR3 has 15 residues. The CDR3 loop reads CASSLAGSRYTEAFF. CDR3 coding DNA: TGTGCCAGCAGTTTAGCAGGGTCACGGTACACTGAAGCTTTCTTT.

V usage is TRBV7-2 and J usage is TRBJ2-7, with TRBD2 identical over 7 bases. V shed 1 base and J 2 bases; nucleotides not matched to a gene: 8. This CDR3 is 16 amino acids long. Germline V gene data show CDR1 as SGHTA and CDR2 as FQGNSA. The CDR3 here is CASSLVRPSGTYEQYF. CDR3 DNA sequence: TGTGCCAGCAGCTTAGTTAGGCCTAGCGGCACCTACGAGCAGTACTTC.

This sequence joins TRBV7-9 and TRBJ2-2, with 8 bases identical to TRBD2. V gave up 5 bases and J gave up 6 bases; unmatched junction bases: 5. The CDR3 length is 14 residues. Germline-derived CDR1 and CDR2 are SEHNR and FQNEAQ (reference sequence). CDR3: CASSPGTRAGELFF. The CDR3 nucleotides are TGTGCCAGCAGCCCCGGGACTAGGGCCGGGGAGCTGTTTTTT. Full variable domain (missing parts from reference TRBV7-9 and TRBJ2-2): DTGVSQNPRHKITKRGQNVTFRCDPISEHNRLYWYRQTLGQGPEFLTYFQNEAQLEKSRLLSDRFSAERPKGSFSTLEIQRTEQGDSAMYLCASSPGTRAGELFFGEGSRLTVL.

This clone came up once. The genes are TRBV10-2 and TRBJ1-3; no clear D. This CDR3 region has 12 residues. The V gene's germline CDR1 is WSHSY and CDR2 SAAADI. V lost 6 bases to trimming and J lost 7 bases, with 10 bases between them. The CDR3 loop is CASSLPGNTIYF. The DNA for the CDR3 is TGCGCCAGCAGCCTGCCGGGGAACACCATATATTTT.

For the CDR3, the DNA is TGTGCCAGCAGTTCCACGGGAGGGACGGGCATCAGGGAGACCCAGTACTTC. This translates into CASSSTGGTGIRETQYF. This chain uses TRBV28 with TRBJ2-5; 8 nucleotides agree with TRBD2. V trimming: 4 bases; J trimming: 5 bases; junction bases outside the gene matches: 15. Germline values: CDR1 MDHEN, CDR2 SYDVKM. The CDR3 loop spans 17 amino acids. The full variable domain, with the rest looked up from reference TRBV28 and TRBJ2-5, is DVKVTQSSRYLVKRTGEKVFLECVQDMDHENMFWYRQDPGLGLRLIYFSYDVKMKEKGDIPEGYSVSREKKERFSLILESASTNQTSMYLCASSSTGGTGIRETQYFGPGTRLLVL.

The rearrangement uses TRBV29-1 and TRBJ1-2; D might be TRBD1 (5 bases). Germline lookup yields CDR1 SQVTM and CDR2 ANQGSEA. CDR3 size: 14 residues. Trimming stripped 6 bases from V and 7 bases from J, with 21 bases between. The CDR3 loop is CSVPSRHGAGGYTF. The CDR3 bases are TGCAGCGTCCCCAGTCGACACGGGGCAGGTGGCTACACCTTC. Supplemented by reference TRBV29-1 and TRBJ1-2, the full variable domain reads SAVISQKPSRDICQRGTSLTIQCQVDSQVTMMFWYRQQPGQSLTLIATANQGSEATYESGFVIDKFPISRPNLTFSTLTVSNMSPEDSSIYLCSVPSRHGAGGYTFGSGTRLTVV.

This chain joins TRBV16 and TRBJ1-5; 10 positions match TRBD1. In germline, CDR1 is KGHSY, CDR2 FQNENV. This CDR3 comprises 15 residues. Trimming cost V 0 bases and J 7 bases; bases outside gene matches: 3. The CDR3 region has the DNA TGTGCCAGCAGCCAATCCGGGACAGGGGACCAGCCCCAGCATTTT. It codes for CASSQSGTGDQPQHF.

The genes are TRBV5-6 and TRBJ1-1, with TRBD1 matching over 8 bases. The germline gives CDR1 SGHDT, CDR2 YYEEEE. CDR3 size: 16 residues. J was trimmed by 1 base and V by 2 bases; bases with no gene match: 7. CDR3 in amino acids: CASSLGGGTGNTEAFF. The CDR3 DNA reads as TGTGCCAGCAGCTTAGGGGGTGGGACAGGGAACACTGAAGCTTTCTTT.

V gene TRBV27 combines with J gene TRBJ2-7, with D perhaps given as TRBD1 or TRBD2 (5 bases each). This CDR3 has 15 residues. Between the trimmed V and J ends, which lost 4 bases and 3 bases, there was a span of 16 bases. Germline values: CDR1 MNHEY, CDR2 SMNVEV (reference sequence). The DNA of the CDR3 is TGTGCCAGCAGTTCAGCCGGGACGGGAAGCTACGAGCAGTACTTC. Encoded protein: CASSSAGTGSYEQYF.

The chain is built from TRBV6-5 and TRBJ2-7; D uncertain. The germline V and J ends were trimmed by 7 bases and 8 bases, with 12 bases remaining between them. The CDR3 has 11 residues. Germline CDR1 MNHEY, CDR2 SVGAGI. The CDR3 is CASTAGFQQYF. DNA of the CDR3: TGTGCCAGCACCGCAGGCTTCCAGCAGTACTTC.